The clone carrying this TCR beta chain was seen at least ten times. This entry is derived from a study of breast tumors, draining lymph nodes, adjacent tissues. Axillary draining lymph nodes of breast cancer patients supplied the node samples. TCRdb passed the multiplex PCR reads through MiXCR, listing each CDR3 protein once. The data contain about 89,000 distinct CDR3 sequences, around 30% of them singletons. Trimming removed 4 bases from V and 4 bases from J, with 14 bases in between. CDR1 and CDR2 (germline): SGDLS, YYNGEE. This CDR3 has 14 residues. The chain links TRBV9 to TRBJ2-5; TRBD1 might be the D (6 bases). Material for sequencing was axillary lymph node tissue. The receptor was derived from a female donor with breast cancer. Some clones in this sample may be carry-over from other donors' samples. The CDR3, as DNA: TGTGCCAGCAGCCCCGGCGACAGGTCAGAGACCCAGTACTTC. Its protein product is CASSPGDRSETQYF.